This T cell receptor beta chain was captured by sequencing in a study of cytomegalovirus exposure and HLA in healthy donors. Each of the donors was a healthy bone marrow donor. About this clone: What it binds is not known.

Primers for the PCR totalled 60 Vbeta and 13 Jbeta. The method was immunoSEQ multiplex PCR; TCRdb's version includes in-frame clones alone and lacks a portion of them. Of about 170,000 clones in the sample, 80% to 90% were seen once. Overall study findings and caveats: Later, an analysis found that common viral pathogens appeared to be linked with several of the most significant clusters.

The sequencing input was PBMCs. The receptor comes from a woman aged 18-30 years in good health and CMV-seronegative.

DNA of the CDR3: TGCGCCAGCAGCCTAACACAGGGCTCTGGAAACACCATATATTTT. Encoded protein: CASSLTQGSGNTIYF. The V gene is TRBV4-3, the J gene TRBJ1-3, with D maybe TRBD1 (6 bases). Per germline, CDR1 LGHNA and CDR2 YSLEER. The ends were cut back, 4 bases at V and 0 bases at J, with 10 bases in the middle. This CDR3 region has 15 residues.